This T cell receptor (beta chain) was sequenced for a study of T cell changes during pregnancy in multiple sclerosis. Trimming removed 0 bases from V and 5 bases from J, with 13 bases in between. CDR1 is LGHNA and CDR2 is YNFKEQ in the germline V gene. CDR3 length: 15 residues. Libraries were prepared by immunoSEQ multiplex PCR; TCRdb keeps only in-frame clonotypes and omits some of them. The sample holds about 29,000 clones, about 92% seen once. This sequence originates from a female donor with multiple sclerosis, enrolled in a pregnancy study. Sample: CD8+ T cells from peripheral blood mononuclear cells, taken before pregnancy. The V gene is TRBV4-2, the J gene TRBJ1-2, with a possible D match to TRBD1 (5 bases). The CDR3 here is CASSQDRGGGYGYTF. CDR3 coding DNA: TGTGCCAGCAGCCAAGATCGCGGGGGAGGGTATGGCTACACCTTC.